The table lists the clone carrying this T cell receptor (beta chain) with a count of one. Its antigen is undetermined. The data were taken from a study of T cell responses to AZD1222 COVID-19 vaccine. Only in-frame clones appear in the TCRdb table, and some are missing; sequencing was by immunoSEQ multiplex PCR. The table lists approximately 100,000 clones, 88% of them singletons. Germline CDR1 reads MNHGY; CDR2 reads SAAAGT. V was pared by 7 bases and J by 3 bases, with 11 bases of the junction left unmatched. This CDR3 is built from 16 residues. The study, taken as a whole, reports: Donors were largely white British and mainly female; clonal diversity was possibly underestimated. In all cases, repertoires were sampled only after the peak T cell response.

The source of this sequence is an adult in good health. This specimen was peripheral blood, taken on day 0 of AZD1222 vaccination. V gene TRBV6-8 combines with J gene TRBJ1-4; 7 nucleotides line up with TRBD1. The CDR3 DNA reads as TGTGCCAGCACCAAAGACAGGGCATCCCCTAATGAAAAACTGTTTTTT. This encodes CASTKDRASPNEKLFF.